These 21 T cell receptor beta chains originate from one sample sequenced in a study of shared clonotypes between healthy human individuals. Here immunoSEQ multiplex PCR was the method, and the copy in TCRdb shows in-frame clones only, minus some. The table has hundreds of thousands of clones, approximately 77% seen once. The sequencing input was PBMCs. The receptors derive from a woman in her thirties or forties in good health. Some clones in this sample may be carry-over from other donors' samples.

The chain combines TRBV6-5 with TRBJ2-5, with 7 bases lining up with TRBD2. V was clipped by 6 bases and J by 2 bases; unmatched bases: 6. Germline V gene sequence: CDR1 MNHEY, CDR2 SVGAGI. The CDR3 runs 14 residues. The CDR3 coding sequence is TGTGCCAGCAGGGCTAGCGGTTTGCAAGAGACCCAGTACTTC. Amino acids: CASRASGLQETQYF.

Concerning this clone itself: A far larger clone is just one base off, so this is likely a read error. The rearrangement uses TRBV5-1 and TRBJ1-2; 7 nucleotides line up with TRBD1. The CDR3 is made up of 14 amino acids. Germline CDR1 reads SGHRS; CDR2 reads YFSETQ. CDR3 nucleotides: TGCGCCAGCAGCCCCTCGGGACAGCTCTATGGCTGCACCTTC. Amino acids: CASSPSGQLYGCTF.

About this clone: A much larger clone differs from this one at a single base, so this may be a read error. The chain is built from TRBV4-1 and TRBJ1-1; TRBD1 might be the D (6 bases). The CDR3 sequence is 17 residues long. Per the germline V gene, CDR1 is MGHRA and CDR2 is YSYEKL. The CDR3 reads CASSQVGARGQDTEASF. The CDR3 bases are TGCGCCAGCAGCCAAGTAGGGGCCCGGGGGCAGGACACTGAAGCTTCCTTT.

The J gene is TRBJ2-7, the V gene TRBV4-2; D remains ambiguous. Germline loops: CDR1 LGHNA, CDR2 YNFKEQ. Trimming removed 0 bases at V and 6 bases at J, with 9 bases between. The length of the CDR3 is 13 residues. In DNA form, the CDR3 reads TGTGCCAGCAGCCAAGAGGTTACACGCGAGCAGTACTTC. Protein sequence: CASSQEVTREQYF.

Points on this clone: A read error may explain this, as a much larger clone is one base away. Other DNA sequences from this sample encode an identical CDR3 as well. The chain links TRBV6-4 to TRBJ2-1, with D perhaps matching TRBD2 (6 bases). CDR3 size: 15 residues. Germline values: CDR1 MRHNA, CDR2 SNTAGT. For the CDR3, the DNA is TGTGCCAGCAGTGACAACGCGGGATCCTACAATGAGCAATTCTTC. This translates into CASSDNAGSYNEQFF.

About this clone itself: A read error is likely here: a far larger clone is one base away. The chain is built from TRBV7-3 and TRBJ1-1, with 9 bases lining up with TRBD1. The trim removed 7 bases at V and 1 base at J, leaving 4 bases unmatched. Per germline, CDR1 SGHTA and CDR2 FQGTGA. The CDR3 is 14 residues long. The chain's CDR3 is CASNVTGGNTEAFF. CDR3 bases: TGTGCCAGCAACGTGACAGGGGGGAACACTGAAGCTTTCTTT.

J is TRBJ1-5 and V is TRBV7-2, with D possibly matching TRBD1 (5 bases). V gave up 5 bases and J gave up 6 bases, with 11 bases separating them. This CDR3 is built from 13 residues. CDR1 is SGHTA, CDR2 FQGNSA, per germline. The CDR3, as DNA: TGTGCCAGCAGCCCGACAGCACTTCAGCCCCAGCATTTT. It is translated as CASSPTALQPQHF.

The chain joins TRBV28 to TRBJ2-2; 13 bases align to TRBD2. The junction had 0 bases not matched to a gene; V was cut back by 5 bases and J by 6 bases. The CDR3 is 14 residues long. Germline CDR1 MDHEN, CDR2 SYDVKM. CDR3: CASSGLAGAGELFF. In DNA form, the CDR3 reads TGTGCCAGCAGTGGACTAGCGGGAGCCGGGGAGCTGTTTTTT.

This chain joins TRBV19 and TRBJ1-4, with 7 bases that match TRBD1. The CDR3 covers 15 residues. V shed 9 bases, J shed 7 bases, and the junction held 14 bases outside the gene matches. Germline CDR1 and CDR2: LNHDA and SQIVND (reference sequence). CDR3 sequence reads: CASWDSATGSEKLFF. The CDR3 bases are TGTGCCAGCTGGGACAGCGCTACGGGAAGTGAAAAACTGTTTTTT.

This clone was detected only once. The J gene is TRBJ2-5, the V gene TRBV29-1, with 8 bases aligning to TRBD1. The CDR3 runs 15 residues. V shed 6 bases, J shed 5 bases, and the junction held 14 bases outside the gene matches. CDR1 is SQVTM and CDR2 is ANQGSEA in the germline V gene. Here the CDR3 reads CSVTTPTGVVETQYF. For the CDR3, the DNA is TGCAGCGTAACCACACCGACAGGGGTGGTGGAGACCCAGTACTTC.

There are a few counts of this clone. V is TRBV28 and J is TRBJ1-2; a possible D gene is TRBD1 (6 bases). The CDR3 is 13 amino acids. The V end was cut by 8 bases, the J end by 7 bases, with 17 bases between. Germline V gives CDR1 MDHEN, CDR2 SYDVKM. The CDR3 DNA follows: TGTGCCAGCTTACAGGGCGGCAGACGTGGCTACACCTTC. It specifies CASLQGGRRGYTF.

The genes are TRBV28 and TRBJ2-7, with 8 bases fitting TRBD1. The V and J ends lost 6 bases and 3 bases, in that order; junction bases with no gene match: 7. From germline, CDR1 is MDHEN and CDR2 SYDVKM. The CDR3 is made up of 14 amino acids. CDR3 nucleotides: TGTGCCAGCAGGACAGGGGAAGGGGTCTACGAGCAGTACTTC. This encodes CASRTGEGVYEQYF.

The chain joins TRBV18 to TRBJ2-2; 11 bases agree with TRBD2. The CDR3 is 18 amino acids. Trimming at V came to 0 bases and at J to 9 bases, leaving 12 bases not matched to a gene. CDR1 and CDR2 from the germline V gene are KGHSH and LQKENI. CDR3 region: CASSPPRVSSGRFWELFF. For the CDR3, the DNA is TGTGCCAGCTCACCACCCCGGGTTTCTAGCGGGAGGTTCTGGGAGCTGTTTTTT.

This clone has only one observation. The chain is built from TRBV28 and TRBJ2-1, with 9 bases aligning to TRBD2. The CDR3 runs 18 residues. The J segment lost 0 bases and the V segment lost 4 bases, leaving 10 bases of the junction unmatched. Germline V gene lookup returns CDR1 MDHEN and CDR2 SYDVKM. The CDR3 loop reads CASSSGTSLFSSYNEQFF. CDR3 coding DNA: TGTGCCAGCAGTTCAGGGACTAGCCTATTTAGCTCCTACAATGAGCAGTTCTTC.

There are a few counts of this clone. The chain joins TRBV27 to TRBJ2-7, with D uncertain. From germline, CDR1 is MNHEY and CDR2 SMNVEV (reference sequence). The V end was cut by 0 bases, the J end by 5 bases, with 8 bases between. The CDR3 extends over 13 amino acids. The CDR3 loop is CASSLSAQNEQYF. The CDR3 DNA reads as TGTGCCAGCAGTTTATCAGCTCAGAACGAGCAGTACTTC.

The rearrangement uses TRBV9 and TRBJ2-5, with D tentatively TRBD1 (6 bases). The CDR3 is 15 residues long. V lost 0 bases and J 5 bases, leaving 14 bases between the germline ends. Looked up from germline, CDR1 is SGDLS and CDR2 is YYNGEE. This CDR3 reads CASSVGGGTGETQYF. DNA of the CDR3: TGTGCCAGCAGCGTAGGAGGGGGAACAGGGGAGACCCAGTACTTC.

This clone was counted a few times. The chain is built from TRBV27 and TRBJ2-7; D uncertain. The germline V gene encodes CDR1 MNHEY and CDR2 SMNVEV (reference sequence). The germline V and J ends were trimmed by 2 bases and 3 bases, with 14 bases remaining between them. The CDR3 has 15 residues. The CDR3 region is CASSLRVGGNYEQYF. In DNA, the CDR3 is TGTGCCAGCAGTTTAAGGGTAGGTGGAAACTACGAGCAGTACTTC.

This clone has only a few counts. Compared with germline, one end of the junction differs, possibly owing to a read error. Other DNA sequences in the same sample also yield this CDR3. The chain joins TRBV2 to TRBJ1-1; D is unclear. Germline CDR1 and CDR2: SNHLY and FYNNEI. The CDR3 spans 14 residues. The CDR3 sequence is CATTPDLDNTEAFF. CDR3 coding DNA: TGTGCCACCACCCCGGACCTTGATAACACTGAAGCTTTTTTT.

This clone appeared a few times. This sequence joins TRBV7-3 and TRBJ2-3; D not resolved. This CDR3 contains 13 residues. The germline V gene has CDR1 SGHTA and CDR2 FQGTGA. V lost 1 base to trimming and J lost 0 bases, with 2 bases between them. The CDR3 nucleotides are TGTGCCAGCAGCTTAATCAGCACAGATACGCAGTATTTT. Translated: CASSLISTDTQYF.

On this clone: Other DNA sequences from this sample encode an identical CDR3 as well. The V and J genes are TRBV18 and TRBJ1-5; D is unresolved. The germline V gene has CDR1 KGHSH and CDR2 LQKENI. Deletions cut 3 bases from V and 0 bases from J, with 3 bases between. The CDR3 loop spans 13 amino acids. The CDR3 loop reads CASSPYSNQPQHF. The CDR3 nucleotides are TGTGCCAGCTCACCCTATAGCAATCAGCCCCAGCATTTT.

This clone was counted ten times or more. V and J are TRBV12-5 and TRBJ2-7, with TRBD1 as a possible D gene (6 bases). V lost 3 bases and J 1 base, leaving 16 bases between the germline ends. There are 16 residues in the CDR3. Germline values: CDR1 LGHNT, CDR2 FRNRAP. The CDR3 sequence is CASGLQSGTQSYEQYF. CDR3 DNA sequence: TGTGCTAGTGGTTTACAGTCCGGGACACAGTCCTACGAGCAGTACTTC. Combining the CDR3 with reference TRBV12-5 and TRBJ2-7 gives the whole variable domain DARVTQTPRHKVTEMGQEVTMRCQPILGHNTVFWYRQTMMQGLELLAYFRNRAPLDDSGMPKDRFSAEMPDATLATLKIQPSEPRDSAVYFCASGLQSGTQSYEQYFGPGTRLTVT.